This T cell receptor beta chain comes out of a study of post-analysis software for immune sequencing data. Overall study findings and caveats: Relative to controls, patients had five TRBV segments at higher frequency, with TRBV5-6, TRBV5-1 and TRBV20-1 among these. Samples made in the same batch grouped tightly together by F measure. Relative to controls, patients with multiple sclerosis showed significantly lower normalized Chao1 diversity.

Carried by the TCR beta cDNA libraries were unique molecular identifiers. MiXCR, run by TCRdb on the PCR reads, gives a single entry per CDR3 protein. This sample has around 700,000 distinct CDR3 sequences; 55% to 60% occur once, and the top ten carry approximately 10%. A note on this clonotype: Its target is not known.

The CDR3 has 12 amino acids. The V gene's germline CDR1 is MNHEY and CDR2 SVGAGI. Trimming cost V 5 bases and J 11 bases, with 14 bases left between them. This chain links TRBV6-5 with TRBJ2-3, with unresolved D. The receptor's source is a girl aged 2 to 10 with multiple sclerosis. Sequenced input: blood. The CDR3: CASSPQGQMQYF. In DNA form, the CDR3 reads TGTGCCAGCAGTCCCCAAGGTCAAATGCAGTATTTT.